Shown below are 15 T cell receptor beta chains from a single sample sequenced in a study of cytomegalovirus exposure and HLA in healthy donors. Primers included in the PCR were 60 Vbeta and 13 Jbeta primers. TCRdb's copy holds only in-frame clones and misses some; the assay was immunoSEQ multiplex PCR. The table shows a few hundred thousand clones, with roughly 80% occurring only once. Sample: PBMCs. The receptor set was obtained from a man aged 40-49 years in good health and CMV-seronegative.

The rearrangement uses TRBV30 and TRBJ2-7; D possibly corresponds to TRBD1 (6 bases). V was clipped by 0 bases and J by 8 bases, with 8 bases between them. This CDR3 has 11 residues. Germline V CDR1 and CDR2: GTSNPN, SVGIG (reference sequence). The CDR3 DNA reads as TGTGCCTGGAGTGTGACAGGTCAGCAGTACTTC. This sequence encodes CAWSVTGQQYF.

The sample holds one count of this clone. V and J are TRBV11-2 and TRBJ2-1; 9 bases agree with TRBD1. CDR3 size: 15 residues. V shed 7 bases, J shed 1 base, and the junction held 5 bases outside the gene matches. Germline V gene data show CDR1 as SGHAT and CDR2 as FQNNGV. CDR3 DNA: TGTGCCAGCACCTCGGGGACAGGGTCCTACAATGAGCAGTTCTTC. Amino acid sequence: CASTSGTGSYNEQFF.

The chain uses TRBV25-1 and TRBJ1-4; 9 nucleotides match TRBD1. With 8 bases clipped from V and 8 bases from J, the junction kept 9 bases outside the gene matches. Germline CDR1 is MGHDK and CDR2 is SYGVNS. The CDR3 spans 14 residues. DNA for the CDR3: TGTGCCAGCCGAGAACAGGGGGCTGGGGAAAAACTGTTTTTT. It is translated as CASREQGAGEKLFF.

The chain has TRBV5-8 and TRBJ1-2; possible D gene TRBD1, 5 bases. V dropped 4 bases and J dropped 2 bases, with 18 bases sitting between them. The CDR3 spans 16 residues. Germline V gene sequence: CDR1 SGHTS, CDR2 YDEGEE. In DNA, the CDR3 is TGTGCCAGCAGCGTCAGGGCGGGGCGGAAAAACTATGGCTACACCTTC. Translated, it gives CASSVRAGRKNYGYTF.

V is TRBV5-1 and J is TRBJ2-7; D is perhaps TRBD2 (5 bases). Trimming removed 1 base from V and 3 bases from J, with 11 bases in between. CDR1 SGHRS and CDR2 YFSETQ come from the germline V gene. This CDR3 region has 14 residues. The CDR3 region is CASSLPSRNYEQYF. The DNA for the CDR3 is TGCGCCAGCAGCTTGCCTAGCAGAAACTACGAGCAGTACTTC.

Only one count was recorded for this clone. The chain couples TRBV6-5 to TRBJ2-3; D not certain. Germline V gene lookup returns CDR1 MNHEY and CDR2 SVGAGI. The CDR3 covers 15 residues. V was clipped by 2 bases and J by 1 base, with 10 bases between them. The CDR3 coding sequence is TGTGCCAGCAGTTACGGGCCACTTGGCACAGATACGCAGTATTTT. Translating gives CASSYGPLGTDTQYF.

The chain couples TRBV18 to TRBJ2-5, with D possibly TRBD2 on 6 matching bases. Germline CDR1 reads KGHSH; CDR2 reads LQKENI. This CDR3 is built from 14 residues. V was shortened by 3 bases and J by 5 bases, with 13 bases between the two germline ends. The CDR3 here is CASSPAAGWETQYF. Written as DNA, the CDR3 is TGTGCCAGCTCACCCGCGGCGGGATGGGAGACCCAGTACTTC.

This chain uses TRBV5-1 with TRBJ1-4; possible D gene TRBD1, 6 bases. The CDR3 length is 15 residues. CDR1 is SGHRS, CDR2 YFSETQ, per germline. Trimming took off 0 bases at V and 5 bases at J, with 11 bases between the two ends. This CDR3 reads CASSLGRGGNEKLFF. The CDR3 region has the DNA TGCGCCAGCAGCTTGGGTAGGGGGGGGAATGAAAAACTGTTTTTT. The variable domain in full, with the rest retrieved from reference TRBV5-1 and TRBJ1-4, is KAGVTQTPRYLIKTRGQQVTLSCSPISGHRSVSWYQQTPGQGLQFLFEYFSETQRNKGNFPGRFSGRQFSNSRSEMNVSTLELGDSALYLCASSLGRGGNEKLFFGSGTQLSVL.

This clone was recorded a few times. The chain is built from TRBV7-2 and TRBJ2-5; possibly TRBD1 for D (6 bases). V gave up 1 base and J gave up 2 bases, with 17 bases separating them. The CDR3 runs to 17 residues. The germline gives CDR1 SGHTA, CDR2 FQGNSA. Here the CDR3 reads CASSLGPRGWGQETQYF. CDR3 DNA sequence: TGTGCCAGCAGCTTAGGGCCCAGGGGATGGGGACAAGAGACCCAGTACTTC.

CDR3 loop: CASSLGLGVYNEQFF. CDR3 coding DNA: TGTGCCAGCAGCTTAGGACTAGGAGTCTACAATGAGCAGTTCTTC. The chain employs TRBV7-2 and TRBJ2-1; D perhaps matches TRBD2 (6 bases). Germline CDR1 and CDR2: SGHTA and FQGNSA. The CDR3 extends over 15 amino acids. Deletions cut 1 base from V and 3 bases from J, with 10 bases between.

The J gene is TRBJ1-4, the V gene TRBV19; 7 nucleotides line up with TRBD1. Unmatched junction bases numbered 7, after V lost 6 bases and J lost 3 bases. This CDR3 spans 15 amino acids. Germline-derived CDR1 and CDR2 are LNHDA and SQIVND (reference sequence). CDR3 residues: CASSLQGKANEKLFF. The CDR3 nucleotides read TGTGCCAGTAGCCTACAGGGGAAGGCTAATGAAAAACTGTTTTTT.

The rearrangement uses TRBV15 and TRBJ2-2; D might be TRBD2 (6 bases). Deletions cut 0 bases from V and 1 base from J, with 9 bases between. Germline lookup yields CDR1 LNHNV and CDR2 YYDKDF (reference sequence). The CDR3 runs 16 residues. The CDR3 nucleotides are TGTGCCACCAGCAGAGAGGGCGGGATGAACACCGGGGAGCTGTTTTTT. This gives the protein CATSREGGMNTGELFF.

This chain links TRBV28 with TRBJ2-1; 12 bases are shared with TRBD2. This CDR3 is built from 15 residues. Germline V lookup: CDR1 MDHEN, CDR2 SYDVKM. V shed 8 bases and J 7 bases; nucleotides not matched to a gene: 9. Here the CDR3 reads CASRPSGLAGNEQFF. The CDR3 DNA is TGTGCCAGCCGCCCGTCAGGACTAGCGGGAAATGAGCAGTTCTTC.

This clone was picked up one time. The chain carries TRBV6-5 and TRBJ1-1, with 7 bases matching TRBD1. With V trimmed by 0 bases and J by 13 bases, 8 bases remained unmatched. Per germline, CDR1 MNHEY and CDR2 SVGAGI. The CDR3 covers 13 residues. CDR3 bases: TGTGCCAGCAGTTACTCGGAGAACAGGGGAGTTTTCTTT. This sequence encodes CASSYSENRGVFF.

The chain uses TRBV10-1 and TRBJ1-3; possibly TRBD1 for D (5 bases). The CDR3 runs 14 residues. Trimming removed 1 base from V and 7 bases from J, with 11 bases in between. Germline CDR1 is WNHNN and CDR2 is SYGVQD (reference sequence). CDR3 nucleotides: TGCGCCAGCAGTGAGTGGGACTGCGGGAACACCATATATTTT. Its translation is CASSEWDCGNTIYF.